This TCR beta chain originates from a study of blood T cell repertoires in COVID-19. Enrolled through a virtual design, the participants were between 18 and 89 years of age and came from fewer than 30 US areas. TCRdb's table, derived via immunoSEQ multiplex PCR, lists solely in-frame clones and lacks some. The data contain fewer than 250,000 clones, just over 85% of them singletons. The junction had 7 bases not matched to a gene; V was cut back by 6 bases and J by 8 bases. Germline lookup yields CDR1 MDHEN and CDR2 SYDVKM. The CDR3 contains 14 residues. The sample was PBMCs or T cells enriched from blood (not recorded which). The chain recombines TRBV28 with TRBJ2-2; 9 nucleotides match TRBD1. The source of this sequence is a woman in her thirties or forties with acute COVID-19. This CDR3 reads CASSPQGAGGELFF. DNA for the CDR3: TGTGCCAGCAGCCCACAGGGGGCAGGAGGGGAGCTGTTTTTT.